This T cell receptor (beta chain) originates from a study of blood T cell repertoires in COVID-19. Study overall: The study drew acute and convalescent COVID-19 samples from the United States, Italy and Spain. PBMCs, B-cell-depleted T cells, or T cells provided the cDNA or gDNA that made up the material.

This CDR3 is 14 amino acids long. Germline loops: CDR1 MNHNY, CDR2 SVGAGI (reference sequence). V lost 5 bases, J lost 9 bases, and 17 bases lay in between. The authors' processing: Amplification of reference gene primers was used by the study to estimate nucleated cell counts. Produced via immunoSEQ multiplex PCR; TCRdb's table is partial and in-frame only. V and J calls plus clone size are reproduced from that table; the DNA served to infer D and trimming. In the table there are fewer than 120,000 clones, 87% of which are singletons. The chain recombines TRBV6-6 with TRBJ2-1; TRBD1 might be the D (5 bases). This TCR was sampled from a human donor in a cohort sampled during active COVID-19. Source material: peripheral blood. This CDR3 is CASSAQGFGVEQFF. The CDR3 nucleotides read TGTGCCAGCAGTGCTCAGGGATTTGGGGTTGAGCAGTTCTTC.